The next 8 T cell receptor beta chains were all read from a single sample in a study of CD8 T cells in ankylosing spondylitis. TCRdb reprocessed the 5' RACE reads via MiXCR and lists one record per CDR3 protein. Among 650,000 to 800,000 distinct CDR3 sequences, 15% to 20% were seen once, and the ten largest hold over 15%. Findings and caveats of the study: For ankylosing spondylitis blood, a TCR beta motif of seven to nine highly homologous variants appeared characteristic.

These TCRs' antigens remain unknown. What was sequenced was blood, either unsorted or a sorted T cell fraction (not recorded which). These receptors were collected from a male donor with ankylosing spondylitis.

The chain carries TRBV7-9 and TRBJ1-1; D is undetermined. From germline, CDR1 is SEHNR and CDR2 FQNEAQ (reference sequence). The germline V and J ends were trimmed by 5 bases and 1 base, with 11 bases remaining between them. This CDR3 spans 14 amino acids. The CDR3 DNA is TGTGCCAGCAGCCCTAAGGACGGGAACACTGAAGCTTTCTTT. Translated: CASSPKDGNTEAFF.

This clonotype was counted a few times. In DNA, the CDR3 is TGTGCCAGCAGCACCGGGACTAGACAAGAGACCCAGTACTTC. Residues: CASSTGTRQETQYF. The chain has TRBV12-3 or TRBV12-4 and TRBJ2-5; 8 positions match TRBD2. This CDR3 region has 14 residues. V shed 6 bases and J 2 bases; nucleotides not matched to a gene: 5.

This clonotype appeared a few times. The CDR3 is CASSPPPTSSGRSEQYF. In DNA form, the CDR3 reads TGTGCCAGCAGTCCCCCCCCCACTAGTAGCGGGAGATCCGAGCAGTACTTC. The rearrangement joins TRBV28 to TRBJ2-7; TRBD2 aligns across 9 bases. Germline CDR1 and CDR2: MDHEN and SYDVKM. V lost 5 bases to trimming and J lost 6 bases; unmatched junction nucleotides: 17. CDR3 length: 17 residues.

The V call is TRBV7-9, the J call TRBJ1-2; 7 bases align to TRBD1. Germline values: CDR1 SEHNR, CDR2 FQNEAQ (reference sequence). V shed 3 bases and J 5 bases; nucleotides not matched to a gene: 9. The CDR3 is made up of 15 amino acids. CDR3 protein: CASSFLPGQTYGYTF. CDR3 nucleotide sequence: TGTGCCAGCAGCTTCCTACCGGGACAGACGTATGGCTACACCTTC.

This clonotype appeared a few times. This chain connects TRBV5-1 to TRBJ2-3; 7 nucleotides match TRBD2. Trimming removed 6 bases from V and 2 bases from J; junction bases left unmatched: 9. CDR3 length: 15 residues. The germline V gene encodes CDR1 SGHRS and CDR2 YFSETQ. The CDR3 region is CASTLAEITTDTQYF. Here the CDR3 DNA reads TGCGCCAGCACCCTAGCGGAAATAACCACAGATACGCAGTATTTT.

This clonotype turned up a few times. The J gene is TRBJ2-3, the V gene TRBV12-3 or TRBV12-4; TRBD1 aligns across 10 bases. The CDR3 sequence is 16 residues long. Trimming cost V 5 bases and J 7 bases; bases outside gene matches: 12. The CDR3 protein is CASSGSRDRGKYTQYF. The CDR3 nucleotides are TGTGCCAGCAGTGGGTCTCGGGACAGGGGAAAGTATACGCAGTATTTT.

The chain has TRBV4-1 and TRBJ2-1, with 10 bases aligning to TRBD1. The germline gives CDR1 MGHRA, CDR2 YSYEKL. CDR3 length equals 18 residues. Trimming removed 1 base from V and 6 bases from J; junction bases left unmatched: 12. The CDR3 spells CASSQVGTGAALANEQFF. The CDR3 region has the DNA TGCGCCAGCAGCCAAGTGGGGACAGGGGCCGCTTTGGCCAATGAGCAGTTCTTC.

The V call is TRBV29-1, the J call TRBJ2-1; 12 bases agree with TRBD2. From germline, CDR1 is SQVTM and CDR2 ANQGSEA. Trimming cost V 7 bases and J 7 bases; bases outside gene matches: 8. The CDR3 is 14 amino acids. This CDR3 is CSGETSGSKNEQFF. The CDR3 nucleotides are TGCAGCGGGGAGACTAGCGGGAGCAAGAATGAGCAGTTCTTC.